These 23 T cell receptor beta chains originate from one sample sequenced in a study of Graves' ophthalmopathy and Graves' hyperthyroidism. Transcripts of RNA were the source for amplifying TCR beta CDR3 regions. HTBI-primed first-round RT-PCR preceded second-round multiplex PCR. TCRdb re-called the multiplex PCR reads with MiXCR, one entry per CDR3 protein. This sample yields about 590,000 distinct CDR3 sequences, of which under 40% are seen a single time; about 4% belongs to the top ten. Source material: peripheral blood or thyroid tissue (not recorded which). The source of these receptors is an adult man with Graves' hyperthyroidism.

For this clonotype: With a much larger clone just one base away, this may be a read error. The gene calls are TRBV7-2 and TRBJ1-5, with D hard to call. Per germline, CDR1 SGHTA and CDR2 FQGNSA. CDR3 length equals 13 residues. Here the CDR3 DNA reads TGTGCCAGCAGTTCAGACGAGGTTCAGCCCCTGCATTTT. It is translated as CASSSDEVQPLHF.

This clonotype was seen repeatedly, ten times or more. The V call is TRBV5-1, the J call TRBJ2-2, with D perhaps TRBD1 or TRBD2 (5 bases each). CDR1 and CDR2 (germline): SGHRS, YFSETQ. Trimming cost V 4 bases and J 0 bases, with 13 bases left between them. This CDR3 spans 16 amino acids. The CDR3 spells CASSRTGTPNTGELFF. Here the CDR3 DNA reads TGCGCCAGCAGCCGGACCGGGACCCCGAACACCGGGGAGCTGTTTTTT.

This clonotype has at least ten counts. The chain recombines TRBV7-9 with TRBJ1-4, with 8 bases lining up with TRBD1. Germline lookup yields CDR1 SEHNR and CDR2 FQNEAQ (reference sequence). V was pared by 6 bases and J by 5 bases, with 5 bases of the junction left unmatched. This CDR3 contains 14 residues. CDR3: CASRRTGRNEKLFF. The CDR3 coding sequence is TGTGCCAGCAGACGGACAGGGCGGAATGAAAAACTGTTTTTT.

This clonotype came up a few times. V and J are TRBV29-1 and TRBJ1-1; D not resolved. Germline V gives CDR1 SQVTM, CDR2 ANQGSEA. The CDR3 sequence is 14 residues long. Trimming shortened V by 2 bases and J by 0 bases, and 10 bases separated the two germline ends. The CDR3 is CSVEPHGMNTEAFF. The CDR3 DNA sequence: TGCAGCGTTGAACCCCACGGAATGAACACTGAAGCTTTCTTT.

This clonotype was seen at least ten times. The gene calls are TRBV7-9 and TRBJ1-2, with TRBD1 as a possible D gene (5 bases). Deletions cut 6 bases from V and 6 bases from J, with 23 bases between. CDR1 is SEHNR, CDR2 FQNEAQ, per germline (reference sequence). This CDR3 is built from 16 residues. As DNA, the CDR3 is TGTGCCAGCAGACAGAACGGGGACTGGTGGAGAAATGGCTACACCTTC. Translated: CASRQNGDWWRNGYTF.

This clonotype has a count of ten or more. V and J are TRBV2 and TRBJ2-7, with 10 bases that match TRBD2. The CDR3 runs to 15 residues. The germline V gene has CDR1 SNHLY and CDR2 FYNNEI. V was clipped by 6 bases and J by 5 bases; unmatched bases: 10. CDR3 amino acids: CASRGPGTSEHEQYF. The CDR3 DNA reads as TGTGCCAGCAGGGGACCCGGGACTAGCGAACACGAGCAGTACTTC.

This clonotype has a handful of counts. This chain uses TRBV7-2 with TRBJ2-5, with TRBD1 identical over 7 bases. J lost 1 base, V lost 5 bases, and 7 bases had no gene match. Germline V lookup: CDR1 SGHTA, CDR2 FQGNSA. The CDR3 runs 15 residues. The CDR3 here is CASSRDRPFQETQYF. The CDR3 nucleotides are TGTGCCAGCAGCCGGGACAGACCGTTCCAAGAGACCCAGTACTTC. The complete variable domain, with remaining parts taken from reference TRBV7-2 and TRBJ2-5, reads GAGVSQSPSNKVTEKGKDVELRCDPISGHTALYWYRQSLGQGLEFLIYFQGNSAPDKSGLPSDRFSAERTGGSVSTLTIQRTQQEDSAVYLCASSRDRPFQETQYFGPGTRLLVL.

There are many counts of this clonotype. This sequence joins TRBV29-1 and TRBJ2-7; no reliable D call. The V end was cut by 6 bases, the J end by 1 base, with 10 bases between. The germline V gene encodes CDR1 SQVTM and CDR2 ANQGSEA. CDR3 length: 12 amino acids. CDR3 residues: CSVRVRSYEQYF. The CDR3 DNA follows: TGCAGCGTACGGGTGAGGTCCTACGAGCAGTACTTC.

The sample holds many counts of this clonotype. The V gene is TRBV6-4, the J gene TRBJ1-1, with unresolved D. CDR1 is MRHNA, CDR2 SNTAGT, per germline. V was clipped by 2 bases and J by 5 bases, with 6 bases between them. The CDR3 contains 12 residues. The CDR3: CASSDEGTEAFF. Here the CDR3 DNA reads TGTGCCAGCAGTGACGAGGGTACTGAAGCTTTCTTT.

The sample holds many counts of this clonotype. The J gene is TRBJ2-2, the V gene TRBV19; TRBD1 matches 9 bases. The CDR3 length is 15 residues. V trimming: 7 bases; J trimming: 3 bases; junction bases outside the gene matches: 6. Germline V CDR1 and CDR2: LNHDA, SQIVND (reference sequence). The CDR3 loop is CASTGQGRYTGELFF. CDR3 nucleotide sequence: TGTGCCAGTACTGGACAGGGGAGGTACACCGGGGAGCTGTTTTTT.

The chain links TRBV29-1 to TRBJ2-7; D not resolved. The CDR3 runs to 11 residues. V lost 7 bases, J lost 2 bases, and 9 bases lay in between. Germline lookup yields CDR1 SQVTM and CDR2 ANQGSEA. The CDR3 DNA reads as TGCAGCGAAACAGTCCCCTACGAGCAGTACTTC. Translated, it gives CSETVPYEQYF.

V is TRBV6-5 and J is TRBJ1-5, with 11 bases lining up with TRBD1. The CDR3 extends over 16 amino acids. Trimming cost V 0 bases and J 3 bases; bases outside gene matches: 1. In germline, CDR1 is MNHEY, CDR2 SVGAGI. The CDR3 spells CASSYSDRGLNQPQHF. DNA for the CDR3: TGTGCCAGCAGTTACTCGGACAGGGGGCTCAATCAGCCCCAGCATTTT.

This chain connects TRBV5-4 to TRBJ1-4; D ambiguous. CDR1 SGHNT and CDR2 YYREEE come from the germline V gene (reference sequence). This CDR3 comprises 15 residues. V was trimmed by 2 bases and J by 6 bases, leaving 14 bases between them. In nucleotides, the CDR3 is TGTGCCAGCAGCTTTCGACCGCTTGGGCATGAAAAACTGTTTTTT. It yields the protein CASSFRPLGHEKLFF.

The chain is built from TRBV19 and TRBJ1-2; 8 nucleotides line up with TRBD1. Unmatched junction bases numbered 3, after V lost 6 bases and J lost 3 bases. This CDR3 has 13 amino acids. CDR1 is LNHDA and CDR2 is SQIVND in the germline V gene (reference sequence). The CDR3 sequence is CASRYRGDYGYTF. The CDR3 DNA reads TGTGCCAGTAGATACAGGGGGGACTATGGCTACACCTTC.

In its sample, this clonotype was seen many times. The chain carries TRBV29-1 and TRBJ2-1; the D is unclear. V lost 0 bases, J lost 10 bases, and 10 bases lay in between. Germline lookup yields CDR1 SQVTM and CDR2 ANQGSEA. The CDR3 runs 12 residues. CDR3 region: CSVEEGSREQFF. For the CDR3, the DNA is TGCAGCGTTGAAGAGGGAAGTAGGGAGCAGTTCTTC.

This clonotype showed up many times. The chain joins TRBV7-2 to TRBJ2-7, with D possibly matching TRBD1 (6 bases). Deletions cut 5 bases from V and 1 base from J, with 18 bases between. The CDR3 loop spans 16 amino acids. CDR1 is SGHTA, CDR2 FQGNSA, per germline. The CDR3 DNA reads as TGTGCCAGCAGCGCGCAAAGCCAAGACAGGTCCTACGAGCAGTACTTC. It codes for CASSAQSQDRSYEQYF.

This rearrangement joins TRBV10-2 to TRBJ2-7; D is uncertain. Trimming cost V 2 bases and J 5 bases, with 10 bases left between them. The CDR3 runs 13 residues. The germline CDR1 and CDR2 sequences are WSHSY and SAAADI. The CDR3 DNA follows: TGCGCCAGCAGTGAGACAAGAAGGCACGAGCAGTACTTC. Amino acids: CASSETRRHEQYF.

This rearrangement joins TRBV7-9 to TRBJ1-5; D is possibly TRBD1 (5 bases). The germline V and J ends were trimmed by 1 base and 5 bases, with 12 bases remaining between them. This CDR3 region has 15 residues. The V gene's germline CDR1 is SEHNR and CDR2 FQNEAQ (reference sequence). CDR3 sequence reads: CASSLEAGRDQPQHF. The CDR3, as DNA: TGTGCCAGCAGCTTAGAGGCAGGGAGGGATCAGCCCCAGCATTTT.

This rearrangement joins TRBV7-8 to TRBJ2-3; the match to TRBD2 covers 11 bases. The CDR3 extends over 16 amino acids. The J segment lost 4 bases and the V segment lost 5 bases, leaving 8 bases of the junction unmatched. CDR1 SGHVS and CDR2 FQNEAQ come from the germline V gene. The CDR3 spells CASSLRLAGSADTQYF. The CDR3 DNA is TGTGCCAGCAGCCTCAGACTAGCGGGGTCGGCAGATACGCAGTATTTT.

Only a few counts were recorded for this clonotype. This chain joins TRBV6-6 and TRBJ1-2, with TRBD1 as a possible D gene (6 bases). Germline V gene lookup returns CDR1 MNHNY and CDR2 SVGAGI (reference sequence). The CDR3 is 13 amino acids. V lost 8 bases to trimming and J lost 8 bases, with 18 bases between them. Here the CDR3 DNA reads TGTGCCAGCGTCCTGGGGGGGGCTGGGGGCTACACCTTC. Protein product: CASVLGGAGGYTF.

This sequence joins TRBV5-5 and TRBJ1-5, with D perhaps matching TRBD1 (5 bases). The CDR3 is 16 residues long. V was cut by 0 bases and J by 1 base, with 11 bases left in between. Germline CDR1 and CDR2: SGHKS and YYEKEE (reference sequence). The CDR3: CASSLGVGASNQPQHF. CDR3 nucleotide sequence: TGTGCCAGCAGCTTGGGGGTAGGGGCGAGCAATCAGCCCCAGCATTTT.

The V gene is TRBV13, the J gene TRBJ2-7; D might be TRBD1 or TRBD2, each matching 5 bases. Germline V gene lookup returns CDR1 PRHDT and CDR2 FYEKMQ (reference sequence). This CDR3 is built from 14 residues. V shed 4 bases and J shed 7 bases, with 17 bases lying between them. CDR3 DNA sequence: TGTGCCAGCAGCTCCCTGCCGGGACGGGCTGAGCAGTACTTC. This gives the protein CASSSLPGRAEQYF.

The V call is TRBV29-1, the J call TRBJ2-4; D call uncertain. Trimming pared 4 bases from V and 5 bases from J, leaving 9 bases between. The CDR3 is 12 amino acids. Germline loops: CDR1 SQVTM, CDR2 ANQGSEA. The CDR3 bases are TGCAGCGTTGGTTTTAGCCAAAACATTCAGTACTTC. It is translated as CSVGFSQNIQYF.